The 22 T cell receptor beta chains listed next were all sequenced from one sample in a study of T cells after yellow fever vaccination (dated by TCRdb to between 2018 and 2020). Sample treatment or condition, as interpreted from the label and publication: live attenuated yellow fever vaccine strain. The method behind the library was 5' RACE. TCRdb names Illumina HiSeq 2500 as the instrument used. Using fastp at Q25 and MiXCR, TCRdb reprocessed the public reads and kept productive beta chains. Each entry is one CDR3 protein sequence, shown with its most common DNA and genes. The sample has under 600,000 distinct CDR3 sequences on record, 21% of them singletons. The ten most abundant clones make up approximately 16% of the sample. Sequencing was performed on PBMCs, taken roughly 20 days after the first yellow fever vaccination. The receptors here all came from a young man who received the YFV17D yellow fever vaccine.

This clonotype was detected many times. The chain couples TRBV20-1 to TRBJ2-1, with D tentatively TRBD2 (6 bases). V was clipped by 2 bases and J by 8 bases, with 10 bases between them. The CDR3 has 12 amino acids. The germline V gene has CDR1 DFQATT and CDR2 SNEGSKA (reference sequence). The CDR3 DNA reads TGCAGTGCTAGACACGGGGGTGATGAGCAGTTCTTC. Residues: CSARHGGDEQFF.

This clonotype was observed a handful of times. This sequence joins TRBV5-5 and TRBJ2-1; D gene unclear. Germline loops: CDR1 SGHKS, CDR2 YYEKEE (reference sequence). The CDR3 runs 14 residues. The germline V and J ends were trimmed by 0 bases and 2 bases, with 6 bases remaining between them. The CDR3 loop reads CASSLGAAYNEQFF. The CDR3 DNA is TGTGCCAGCAGCTTGGGGGCAGCCTACAATGAGCAGTTCTTC.

This clonotype occurred a few times. This sequence joins TRBV5-1 and TRBJ2-3, with D maybe TRBD2 (5 bases). V was clipped by 0 bases and J by 1 base, with 9 bases between them. The CDR3 consists of 15 residues. The germline V gene has CDR1 SGHRS and CDR2 YFSETQ. The DNA for the CDR3 is TGCGCCAGCAGCTTGGCCAGGACTGGCACAGATACGCAGTATTTT. It codes for CASSLARTGTDTQYF. Full variable domain (rest looked up from reference TRBV5-1 and TRBJ2-3): KAGVTQTPRYLIKTRGQQVTLSCSPISGHRSVSWYQQTPGQGLQFLFEYFSETQRNKGNFPGRFSGRQFSNSRSEMNVSTLELGDSALYLCASSLARTGTDTQYFGPGTRLTVL.

This clonotype has only a few counts. The chain joins TRBV10-3 to TRBJ2-1; D is uncertain. Germline V gene sequence: CDR1 ENHRY, CDR2 SYGVKD. The length of the CDR3 is 14 residues. The germline V and J ends were trimmed by 0 bases and 4 bases, with 7 bases remaining between them. The CDR3: CAISESGRYNEQFF. CDR3 bases: TGTGCCATCAGTGAGTCGGGTCGGTACAATGAGCAGTTCTTC.

This clonotype was detected many times. V gene TRBV7-6 combines with J gene TRBJ1-1, with D possibly being TRBD1 (5 bases). The CDR3 has 13 amino acids. V lost 3 bases and J 3 bases, leaving 8 bases between the germline ends. Germline V gene data show CDR1 as SGHVS and CDR2 as FNYEAQ. The CDR3 here is CASSFSGYTEAFF. The CDR3 DNA follows: TGTGCCAGCAGCTTTTCAGGGTACACTGAAGCTTTCTTT.

In this sample, this clonotype turned up many times. This chain links TRBV4-1 with TRBJ1-1; D might be TRBD1 (5 bases). CDR1 is MGHRA and CDR2 is YSYEKL in the germline V gene. The CDR3 has 15 residues. Between the trimmed V and J ends, which lost 0 bases and 0 bases, there was a span of 8 bases. The DNA for the CDR3 is TGCGCCAGCAGCCAAGATGAGGGGATGAACACTGAAGCTTTCTTT. It codes for CASSQDEGMNTEAFF.

This clonotype occurred a few times. The chain combines TRBV20-1 with TRBJ2-1; D might be TRBD2 (7 bases). The CDR3 has 14 residues. The germline V gene encodes CDR1 DFQATT and CDR2 SNEGSKA (reference sequence). V was cut by 3 bases and J by 0 bases, with 9 bases left in between. The CDR3 DNA sequence: TGCAGTGCTAGCGGGGGGCCCTCCTACAATGAGCAGTTCTTC. Protein product: CSASGGPSYNEQFF.

The chain couples TRBV12-3 or TRBV12-4 to TRBJ1-6, with D uncertain. This CDR3 comprises 13 residues. V lost 6 bases to trimming and J lost 4 bases, with 7 bases between them. DNA of the CDR3: TGTGCCAGCAGCGGCGGTTATAATTCACCCCTCCACTTT. Translated, it gives CASSGGYNSPLHF.

This chain uses TRBV4-1 with TRBJ2-7, with D possibly matching TRBD1 (6 bases). The CDR3 sequence is 15 residues long. Germline V gene data show CDR1 as MGHRA and CDR2 as YSYEKL. V was trimmed by 5 bases and J by 6 bases, leaving 20 bases between them. Here the CDR3 reads CASSSLTGDQGEQYF. The CDR3 DNA is TGCGCCAGCAGCTCCCTGACAGGAGACCAGGGCGAGCAGTACTTC.

J is TRBJ2-4 and V is TRBV7-9; D is undetermined. The CDR3 totals 15 residues. Germline-derived CDR1 and CDR2 are SEHNR and FQNEAQ (reference sequence). V lost 1 base and J lost 3, with 10 bases in between. In DNA form, the CDR3 reads TGTGCCAGCAGCTTAGATCGGGTTCGCAAAAACATTCAGTACTTC. The encoded protein is CASSLDRVRKNIQYF.

V gene TRBV25-1 combines with J gene TRBJ1-4; D uncertain. Trimming took 10 bases from V and 1 from J, leaving 4 bases between them. Germline lookup yields CDR1 MGHDK and CDR2 SYGVNS. CDR3 size: 11 residues. The CDR3 coding sequence is TGTGCCACCGAAACTAATGAAAAACTGTTTTTT. Its protein product is CATETNEKLFF.

The rearrangement links TRBV5-6 to TRBJ2-2; perhaps TRBD1 as D (5 bases). Looked up from germline, CDR1 is SGHDT and CDR2 is YYEEEE. The CDR3 has 16 residues. Deletions cut 0 bases from V and 0 bases from J, with 9 bases between. CDR3 in DNA: TGTGCCAGCAGCTTGGGAAGGACACCGAACACCGGGGAGCTGTTTTTT. It yields the protein CASSLGRTPNTGELFF.

The rearrangement joins TRBV9 to TRBJ1-3, with a weak D call TRBD1 (6 bases). CDR1 is SGDLS and CDR2 is YYNGEE in the germline V gene. The V end was cut by 6 bases, the J end by 0 bases, with 13 bases between. CDR3 length equals 15 residues. This CDR3 is CASTPGGSSGNTIYF. CDR3 coding DNA: TGTGCCAGCACCCCCGGGGGCAGCTCTGGAAACACCATATATTTT.

The rearrangement joins TRBV6-2 or TRBV6-3 to TRBJ2-2, with 8 bases identical to TRBD2. V lost 5 bases, J lost 5 bases, and 7 bases stayed unmatched. Germline V gives CDR1 MNHEY, CDR2 SVGEGT. There are 15 residues in the CDR3. CDR3 protein: CASSPSGGKTGELFF. In nucleotides, the CDR3 is TGTGCCAGCAGTCCCAGCGGGGGCAAAACCGGGGAGCTGTTTTTT.

This clonotype has just a few counts. The chain uses TRBV20-1 and TRBJ2-7; unclear D gene. Germline V gives CDR1 DFQATT, CDR2 SNEGSKA (reference sequence). The CDR3 sequence is 11 residues long. Trimming pared 3 bases from V and 5 bases from J, leaving 8 bases between. CDR3 loop: CSARVLHEQYF. The CDR3 DNA reads TGCAGTGCTAGGGTTCTGCACGAGCAGTACTTC.

This clonotype was picked up many times. The chain has TRBV5-1 and TRBJ2-3; D is ambiguous. The CDR3 runs to 14 residues. Germline values: CDR1 SGHRS, CDR2 YFSETQ. V lost 4 bases and J lost 1, with 10 bases in between. The CDR3 reads CASSALFGTDTQYF. The DNA for the CDR3 is TGCGCCAGCAGCGCACTTTTTGGCACAGATACGCAGTATTTT.

The chain has TRBV27 and TRBJ2-5, with a possible D match to TRBD1 (6 bases). The CDR3 sequence is 17 residues long. Germline CDR1 reads MNHEY; CDR2 reads SMNVEV (reference sequence). With 5 bases removed from V and 2 bases from J, the gap between germline ends came to 21 bases. The CDR3 reads CASSQRGRRWAQETQYF. The DNA of the CDR3 is TGTGCCAGCAGTCAAAGGGGGAGAAGGTGGGCTCAAGAGACCCAGTACTTC.

The table lists this clonotype with a few counts. V and J are TRBV5-1 and TRBJ2-3; TRBD1 is a possible D gene (6 bases). The germline V gene encodes CDR1 SGHRS and CDR2 YFSETQ. The CDR3 is 16 amino acids. V was shortened by 4 bases and J by 0 bases, with 15 bases between the two germline ends. CDR3 amino acids: CASSIPDSASTDTQYF. DNA for the CDR3: TGCGCCAGCAGCATTCCGGACAGTGCTAGCACAGATACGCAGTATTTT.

This clonotype was seen only a few times. V is TRBV6-2 or TRBV6-3 and J is TRBJ2-7, with 10 bases fitting TRBD1. The CDR3 has 13 amino acids. J was trimmed by 6 bases and V by 7 bases; bases with no gene match: 6. CDR1 MNHEY and CDR2 SVGEGT come from the germline V gene. CDR3 nucleotide sequence: TGTGCCAGCAAACGGACAGGGGGTTTCGAGCAGTACTTC. Protein product: CASKRTGGFEQYF.

The V gene is TRBV5-1, the J gene TRBJ2-2; D is possibly TRBD1 or TRBD2 (5 bases each). The CDR3 is 15 residues long. Trimming left V 5 bases short and J 3 bases short, with 14 bases between. The germline V gene has CDR1 SGHRS and CDR2 YFSETQ. The CDR3 nucleotides read TGCGCCAGCAGTTACTCCTTGGGGGACACCGGGGAGCTGTTTTTT. Residues: CASSYSLGDTGELFF. The whole variable domain, remainder taken from reference TRBV5-1 and TRBJ2-2, is KAGVTQTPRYLIKTRGQQVTLSCSPISGHRSVSWYQQTPGQGLQFLFEYFSETQRNKGNFPGRFSGRQFSNSRSEMNVSTLELGDSALYLCASSYSLGDTGELFFGEGSRLTVL.

The chain uses TRBV10-3 and TRBJ1-3, with D unclear. The CDR3 has 14 amino acids. Trimming removed 3 bases from V and 2 bases from J, with 8 bases in between. Germline loops: CDR1 ENHRY, CDR2 SYGVKD. Here the CDR3 DNA reads TGTGCCATCAGTGACTCTGGGGCTGGAAACACCATATATTTT. Translating gives CAISDSGAGNTIYF.

The chain carries TRBV6-5 and TRBJ1-4, with TRBD1 identical over 8 bases. Germline V gene data show CDR1 as MNHEY and CDR2 as SVGAGI. The CDR3 loop spans 16 amino acids. Losses at the gene ends were 0 bases for V and 13 bases for J; bases not matched to a gene: 13. The chain's CDR3 is CASSYSIGQGRTRLFF. The CDR3 DNA reads TGTGCCAGCAGTTACTCGATCGGACAGGGAAGAACGAGACTGTTTTTT.